The clone carrying this TCR beta chain was observed a single time. The target antigen is unknown. This sample is drawn from a study of T cell responses to AZD1222 COVID-19 vaccine. In the study overall: Analysis merged second doses at about 4 or about 12 weeks. Regarding the study as a whole: Repertoires were obtained solely post-peak T cell response. AZD1222 recipients seropositive at baseline numbered only five to seven.

Germline V gene lookup returns CDR1 MNHNS and CDR2 SASEGT. The V segment lost 4 bases and the J segment 5 bases; nucleotides outside the gene matches: 15. CDR3 size: 17 residues. Clones were read by immunoSEQ multiplex PCR, and TCRdb kept only the in-frame ones, dropping some. The data hold 140,000 or so clones, with 88% observed a single time. Material: peripheral blood, obtained on day 0 of AZD1222 vaccination. The origin of this receptor is an adult in good health. This chain uses TRBV6-1 with TRBJ2-7; 9 nucleotides match TRBD2. In DNA, the CDR3 is TGTGCCAGCAGTGGGCTGAGCGTGAGCGGGGGGCGGAACGAGCAGTACTTC. Translated: CASSGLSVSGGRNEQYF.